This TCR beta chain derives from a study of blood T cell repertoires in COVID-19. Study-wide background: Material from acute and convalescent COVID-19 was sourced from the United States, Italy and Spain.

J gave up 2 bases and V 5 bases, and 5 bases lay outside the gene matches. The CDR3 is made up of 16 amino acids. Germline CDR1 reads LNHDA; CDR2 reads SQIVND (reference sequence). Per the authors' pipeline: Amplified reference gene primers provided the basis for estimating nucleated cell counts. The repertoire was sequenced with immunoSEQ multiplex PCR; TCRdb's copy has only in-frame clones and lacks some. That table is the source of V, J and clone size, and D and trimming were worked out from the DNA. The table records under 300,000 clones, around 87% of them present only once. This TCR came from a man in his late teens or twenties with active or convalescent COVID-19. The sample taken for sequencing was peripheral blood. The chain couples TRBV19 to TRBJ2-3; 12 bases fit TRBD2. CDR3 in amino acids: CASSRLAGAVTDTQYF. DNA of the CDR3: TGTGCCAGTAGTCGACTAGCGGGGGCCGTCACAGATACGCAGTATTTT. The complete variable domain, with remaining parts taken from reference TRBV19 and TRBJ2-3, reads DGGITQSPKYLFRKEGQNVTLSCEQNLNHDAMYWYRQDPGQGLRLIYYSQIVNDFQKGDIAEGYSVSREKKESFPLTVTSAQKNPTAFYLCASSRLAGAVTDTQYFGPGTRLTVL.